One and the same sample provided the 17 T cell receptor beta chains below, sequenced in a study of CD8 T cells in Susac syndrome. An amount of RNA that ranged from roughly 0.45 to 1 ug was reverse transcribed with random hexamers. MiXCR was run by TCRdb on the immunoSEQ multiplex PCR reads, yielding one entry per CDR3 protein. In the table there are approximately 170,000 distinct CDR3 sequences, roughly 94% of which are singletons. Material: CD4+ T cells from PBMCs. The source of these receptors is a human donor with multiple sclerosis.

This chain links TRBV7-2 with TRBJ2-6; D is unclear. Germline-derived CDR1 and CDR2 are SGHTA and FQGNSA. V gave up 0 bases and J gave up 2 bases, with 2 bases separating them. The length of the CDR3 is 14 residues. The CDR3 DNA follows: TGTGCCAGCAGCTTAGCAACTGGGGCCAACGTCCTGACTTTC. The encoded protein is CASSLATGANVLTF. The full variable domain, rest sourced from reference TRBV7-2 and TRBJ2-6, is GAGVSQSPSNKVTEKGKDVELRCDPISGHTALYWYRQSLGQGLEFLIYFQGNSAPDKSGLPSDRFSAERTGGSVSTLTIQRTQQEDSAVYLCASSLATGANVLTFGAGSRLTVL.

The chain links TRBV2 to TRBJ1-3; a weak D match, TRBD1 (5 bases). The CDR3 consists of 14 residues. Germline V gene lookup returns CDR1 SNHLY and CDR2 FYNNEI. Trimming removed 5 bases from V and 0 bases from J, with 8 bases in between. The CDR3 bases are TGTGCCAGCAGTCGAAGGGGCTCTGGAAACACCATATATTTT. It translates to CASSRRGSGNTIYF. Together with reference TRBV2 and TRBJ1-3, the CDR3 gives the full variable domain: EPEVTQTPSHQVTQMGQEVILRCVPISNHLYFYWYRQILGQKVEFLVSFYNNEISEKSEIFDDQFSVERPDGSNFTLKIRSTKLEDSAMYFCASSRRGSGNTIYFGEGSWLTVV.

In its sample, this clonotype was seen once. J is TRBJ1-2 and V is TRBV18, with unresolved D. The CDR3 loop spans 16 amino acids. Trimming removed 0 bases at V and 4 bases at J, with 15 bases between. In germline, CDR1 is KGHSH, CDR2 LQKENI. The CDR3 loop reads CASSPPPTGGVYGYTF. DNA of the CDR3: TGTGCCAGCTCACCACCGCCAACGGGTGGAGTCTATGGCTACACCTTC.

The table lists this clonotype with a count of one. V is TRBV5-1 and J is TRBJ2-3; D remains unclear. The V end lost 0 bases, the J end lost 6 bases, and 8 bases lay between the germline ends. The germline V gene encodes CDR1 SGHRS and CDR2 YFSETQ. CDR3 length: 13 amino acids. This chain's CDR3 is CASSLAPSDTQYF. The DNA of the CDR3 is TGCGCCAGCAGCTTGGCACCCTCCGATACGCAGTATTTT.

The chain has TRBV6-5 and TRBJ1-2; D uncertain. The ends were cut back, 5 bases at V and 5 bases at J, with 12 bases in the middle. The CDR3 has 13 amino acids. Germline lookup yields CDR1 MNHEY and CDR2 SVGAGI. The CDR3 DNA is TGTGCCAGCAGTACTTCATCGGAGTATGGCTACACCTTC. Translating gives CASSTSSEYGYTF.

This chain joins TRBV2 and TRBJ1-2; D is ambiguous. Germline V lookup: CDR1 SNHLY, CDR2 FYNNEI. The germline V and J ends were trimmed by 4 bases and 6 bases, with 15 bases remaining between them. This CDR3 region has 14 residues. The CDR3 loop reads CASSVQGQKNGYTF. The CDR3 DNA reads as TGTGCCAGCAGTGTTCAAGGGCAGAAAAATGGCTACACCTTC.

The chain uses TRBV6-2 or TRBV6-3 and TRBJ2-5; 10 bases fit TRBD2. CDR3 size: 16 residues. Germline loops: CDR1 MNHEY, CDR2 SVGEGT. The trim removed 5 bases at V and 3 bases at J, leaving 9 bases unmatched. CDR3 DNA: TGTGCCAGCAGTCCCTATTATCTAGCGGGAGAAGAGACCCAGTACTTC. It is translated as CASSPYYLAGEETQYF.

The gene calls are TRBV5-4 and TRBJ1-2; 9 positions match TRBD1. Germline assignment: CDR1 SGHNT and CDR2 YYREEE (reference sequence). Trimming cost V 3 bases and J 6 bases; bases outside gene matches: 6. The CDR3 totals 14 residues. The DNA for the CDR3 is TGTGCCAGCAGCTACGGACAGGGGAAGGATGGCTACACCTTC. Residues: CASSYGQGKDGYTF.

The CDR3: CASSSGLHSYEQYF. CDR3 DNA sequence: TGTGCCAGCAGCTCCGGACTCCACTCCTACGAGCAGTACTTC. The chain is built from TRBV7-2 and TRBJ2-7; perhaps TRBD2 as D (5 bases). The CDR3 runs to 14 residues. The germline CDR1 and CDR2 sequences are SGHTA and FQGNSA. Trimming removed 4 bases from V and 0 bases from J, with 10 bases in between.

The J gene is TRBJ2-2, the V gene TRBV11-2, with TRBD1 as a possible D gene (6 bases). Per the germline V gene, CDR1 is SGHAT and CDR2 is FQNNGV. The germline V and J ends were trimmed by 2 bases and 2 bases, with 9 bases remaining between them. The CDR3 runs to 15 residues. The CDR3 is CASSLRGTNTGELFF. Written as DNA, the CDR3 is TGTGCCAGCAGCTTAAGGGGGACAAACACCGGGGAGCTGTTTTTT.

The CDR3 DNA follows: TGCAGTGCTACCTCGGGGGTTCAGGGGGCTTCTGGCTACACCTTC. Protein: CSATSGVQGASGYTF. The genes are TRBV20-1 and TRBJ1-2, with TRBD1 matching over 8 bases. The ends lost 4 bases at V and 7 bases at J; junction bases unmatched: 14. The CDR3 covers 15 residues. Germline loops: CDR1 DFQATT, CDR2 SNEGSKA (reference sequence).

CDR3 DNA: TGCAGCGCAGGGACGTTGGTGAACACTGAAGCTTTCTTT. It is translated as CSAGTLVNTEAFF. The rearrangement joins TRBV29-1 to TRBJ1-1; D is perhaps TRBD1 (5 bases). The CDR3 length is 13 residues. The germline gives CDR1 SQVTM, CDR2 ANQGSEA. The V end lost 7 bases, the J end lost 0 bases, and 12 bases lay between the germline ends.

This chain links TRBV12-3 or TRBV12-4 with TRBJ2-3, with a tentative D call TRBD2 (6 bases). The CDR3 extends over 15 amino acids. Deletions cut 6 bases from V and 0 bases from J, with 13 bases between. CDR3 loop: CASSRERTSTDTQYF. The CDR3 nucleotides read TGTGCCAGCAGCCGGGAGCGAACTAGCACAGATACGCAGTATTTT.

The chain couples TRBV12-3 or TRBV12-4 to TRBJ2-1; D perhaps matches TRBD2 (5 bases). The V and J ends lost 7 bases and 6 bases respectively, with 19 bases between them. The CDR3 has 15 amino acids. This CDR3 is CASNPRSSGFNEQFF. The CDR3 region has the DNA TGTGCCAGCAATCCCAGAAGCTCGGGGTTCAATGAGCAGTTCTTC.

This chain uses TRBV2 with TRBJ1-2; D remains ambiguous. Germline loops: CDR1 SNHLY, CDR2 FYNNEI. Trimming pared 2 bases from V and 3 bases from J, leaving 13 bases between. The CDR3 has 15 amino acids. The CDR3 region is CASSETMGFDYGYTF. CDR3 nucleotides: TGTGCCAGCAGTGAAACGATGGGGTTCGACTATGGCTACACCTTC.

This chain links TRBV3-1 with TRBJ2-5; D remains ambiguous. The germline V gene has CDR1 LGHDT and CDR2 YNNKEL (reference sequence). This CDR3 is 16 amino acids long. The V gene lost 4 bases and the J gene lost 4 bases, with 19 bases spanning the gap. CDR3 in DNA: TGTGCCAGCAGCCCCCCAAGGAGCGCATTGAGAGAGACCCAGTACTTC. The encoded protein is CASSPPRSALRETQYF.

This rearrangement joins TRBV5-1 to TRBJ2-6, with 10 nucleotides matching TRBD1. The V gene end was trimmed by 4 bases and the J gene end by 0 bases; junction bases not matched to a gene: 4. The CDR3 runs 17 residues. Germline V gene lookup returns CDR1 SGHRS and CDR2 YFSETQ. The CDR3 reads CASSPGTGASGANVLTF. As DNA, the CDR3 is TGCGCCAGCAGCCCCGGGACAGGGGCCTCTGGGGCCAACGTCCTGACTTTC.